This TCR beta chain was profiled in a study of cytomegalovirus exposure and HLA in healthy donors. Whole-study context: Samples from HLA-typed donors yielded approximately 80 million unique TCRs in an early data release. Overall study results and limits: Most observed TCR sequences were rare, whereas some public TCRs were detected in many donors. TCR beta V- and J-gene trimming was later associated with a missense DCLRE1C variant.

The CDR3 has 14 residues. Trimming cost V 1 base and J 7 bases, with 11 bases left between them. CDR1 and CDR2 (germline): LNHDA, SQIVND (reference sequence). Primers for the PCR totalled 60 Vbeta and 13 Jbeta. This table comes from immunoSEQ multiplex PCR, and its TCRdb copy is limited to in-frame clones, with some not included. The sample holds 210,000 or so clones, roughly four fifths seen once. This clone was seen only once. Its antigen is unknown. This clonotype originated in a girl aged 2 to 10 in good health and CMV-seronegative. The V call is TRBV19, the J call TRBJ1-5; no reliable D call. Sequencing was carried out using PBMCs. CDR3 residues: CASSIGSQWQPQHF. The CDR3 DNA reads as TGTGCCAGTAGTATAGGGAGCCAATGGCAGCCCCAGCATTTT.